This T cell receptor beta chain was retrieved from a study of response to subunit inactivated influenza vaccine. In its sample, this clonotype was seen a few times. Its specificity is not known. V gave up 3 bases and J gave up 2 bases, with 15 bases separating them. This CDR3 spans 16 amino acids. Per the germline V gene, CDR1 is MNHEY and CDR2 is SVGAGI. In TCRdb, the RT-PCR reads were re-called with MiXCR into one record per CDR3 protein. The table has roughly 650,000 distinct CDR3 sequences, more than 15% seen once. Study findings and constraints: With each seasonal influenza vaccination, the authors suggested, few new T cells are recruited.

The J gene is TRBJ2-3, the V gene TRBV6-5; TRBD2 might be the D (5 bases). The TCR originated in a man aged 45-65 years who received an inactivated influenza vaccine. Sequencing used PBMCs from blood, obtained 12 days after vaccination. The CDR3 reads CASSYSQLGLTDTQYF. The CDR3 coding sequence is TGTGCCAGCAGTTATTCGCAGTTAGGACTCACAGATACGCAGTATTTT.